The 20 T cell receptor beta chains below come from one sample, sequenced in a study of T cell changes during pregnancy in multiple sclerosis. Clones were read by immunoSEQ multiplex PCR, and TCRdb kept only the in-frame ones, dropping some. The table shows about 70,000 clones, with around 91% occurring only once. Here the sequenced sample was peripheral blood, taken in the third trimester of pregnancy. These receptors came from a female donor in good health, enrolled as a control in a pregnancy study.

The chain couples TRBV6-5 to TRBJ1-1; 9 bases fit TRBD1. CDR1 is MNHEY, CDR2 SVGAGI, per germline. The CDR3 is 13 amino acids. V dropped 6 bases and J dropped 5; count of bases not matched to a gene: 4. The CDR3 nucleotides are TGTGCCAGCAGGCGACAGGGGGGGACTGAAGCTTTCTTT. This codes for CASRRQGGTEAFF.

The chain links TRBV5-1 to TRBJ1-1, with 7 bases identical to TRBD1. The CDR3 has 14 amino acids. V was pared by 1 base and J by 7 bases, with 7 bases of the junction left unmatched. Germline CDR1 and CDR2: SGHRS and YFSETQ. CDR3: CASSLRTGSHEAFF. The DNA of the CDR3 is TGCGCCAGCAGCTTGAGGACAGGCTCGCATGAAGCTTTCTTT.

V is TRBV2 and J is TRBJ2-3; 9 nucleotides line up with TRBD2. CDR3 length: 19 amino acids. Germline V lookup: CDR1 SNHLY, CDR2 FYNNEI. The trim removed 6 bases at V and 1 base at J, leaving 17 bases unmatched. For the CDR3, the DNA is TGTGCCAGCAGGCCTGGTTGGCGGGGGGGTGGGTATGGCACAGATACGCAGTATTTT. It encodes CASRPGWRGGGYGTDTQYF. Variable domain in full (rest from reference TRBV2 and TRBJ2-3): EPEVTQTPSHQVTQMGQEVILRCVPISNHLYFYWYRQILGQKVEFLVSFYNNEISEKSEIFDDQFSVERPDGSNFTLKIRSTKLEDSAMYFCASRPGWRGGGYGTDTQYFGPGTRLTVL.

The gene calls are TRBV7-8 and TRBJ1-3; possible D gene TRBD1, 5 bases. Germline loops: CDR1 SGHVS, CDR2 FQNEAQ. The CDR3 spans 17 residues. Trimming removed 1 base from V and 0 bases from J, with 13 bases in between. The CDR3 region is CASSLGSGPISGNTIYF. The CDR3 nucleotides are TGTGCCAGCAGCTTAGGGTCAGGGCCGATCTCTGGAAACACCATATATTTT.

The chain has TRBV7-9 and TRBJ1-4, with 10 bases matching TRBD1. The trim removed 3 bases at V and 7 bases at J, leaving 11 bases unmatched. The CDR3 totals 17 residues. Germline V gene lookup returns CDR1 SEHNR and CDR2 FQNEAQ (reference sequence). The CDR3 sequence is CASSFGDRGGGSEKLFF. In DNA form, the CDR3 reads TGTGCCAGCAGCTTTGGGGACAGGGGAGGAGGGAGTGAAAAACTGTTTTTT.

The chain combines TRBV5-1 with TRBJ2-1; 7 bases line up with TRBD1. Germline V lookup: CDR1 SGHRS, CDR2 YFSETQ. The CDR3 runs 15 residues. Trimming cost V 3 bases and J 4 bases; bases outside gene matches: 7. The CDR3 DNA follows: TGCGCCAGCAGCTGGGGGACAGTCGATTACAATGAGCAGTTCTTC. This encodes CASSWGTVDYNEQFF.

The chain has TRBV7-9 and TRBJ1-4, with 9 bases aligning to TRBD1. V shed 4 bases, J shed 4 bases, and the junction held 4 bases outside the gene matches. Per the germline V gene, CDR1 is SEHNR and CDR2 is FQNEAQ (reference sequence). The CDR3 extends over 15 amino acids. The CDR3 loop is CASSWGQGDNEKLFF. The CDR3 nucleotides are TGTGCCAGCAGCTGGGGACAGGGAGATAATGAAAAACTGTTTTTT.

This chain joins TRBV28 and TRBJ1-2, with a weak D call TRBD1 (5 bases). Between the trimmed V and J ends, which lost 6 bases and 4 bases, there was a span of 15 bases. In germline, CDR1 is MDHEN, CDR2 SYDVKM. The CDR3 length is 14 residues. CDR3 DNA: TGTGCCAGCAGACTGGGGGGGGTCGGCTATGGCTACACCTTC. Its protein product is CASRLGGVGYGYTF.

The V gene is TRBV29-1, the J gene TRBJ2-7; TRBD1 might be the D (5 bases). V lost 4 bases and J 0 bases, leaving 7 bases between the germline ends. The germline gives CDR1 SQVTM, CDR2 ANQGSEA. CDR3 length equals 12 residues. For the CDR3, the DNA is TGCAGCGTTGTAGGGGTCTCCTACGAGCAGTACTTC. It translates to CSVVGVSYEQYF.

The genes are TRBV27 and TRBJ2-7; weak D call: TRBD1 (6 bases). CDR1 MNHEY and CDR2 SMNVEV come from the germline V gene (reference sequence). The length of the CDR3 is 15 residues. V was trimmed by 5 bases and J by 2 bases, leaving 16 bases between them. The CDR3 protein is CASSPRQASPYEQYF. In DNA form, the CDR3 reads TGTGCCAGCAGTCCCCGACAGGCCTCACCCTACGAGCAGTACTTC.

J is TRBJ1-1 and V is TRBV19; D ambiguous. The CDR3 covers 13 residues. Trimming shortened V by 6 bases and J by 3 bases, and 11 bases separated the two germline ends. The V gene's germline CDR1 is LNHDA and CDR2 SQIVND (reference sequence). CDR3 region: CASSPDTYTEAFF. The DNA for the CDR3 is TGTGCCAGTAGCCCCGACACTTACACTGAAGCTTTCTTT.

This chain links TRBV4-1 with TRBJ2-7; 10 positions match TRBD2. V dropped 6 bases and J dropped 3; count of bases not matched to a gene: 11. The CDR3 runs to 16 residues. Germline CDR1 is MGHRA and CDR2 is YSYEKL. CDR3 sequence reads: CASSQTSGGAIYEQYF. Here the CDR3 DNA reads TGCGCCAGCAGTCAAACGAGCGGGGGGGCCATCTACGAGCAGTACTTC.

CDR3: CASIQGAGNTIYF. Written as DNA, the CDR3 is TGTGCCAGCATACAGGGGGCTGGAAACACCATATATTTT. The rearrangement links TRBV28 to TRBJ1-3, with 8 bases matching TRBD1. This CDR3 has 13 residues. From germline, CDR1 is MDHEN and CDR2 SYDVKM. V shed 7 bases and J 2 bases; nucleotides not matched to a gene: 1.

This rearrangement joins TRBV7-9 to TRBJ1-2; possibly TRBD1 for D (6 bases). V shed 1 base and J shed 7 bases, with 13 bases lying between them. The CDR3 has 14 amino acids. Germline values: CDR1 SEHNR, CDR2 FQNEAQ (reference sequence). The CDR3, as DNA: TGTGCCAGCAGCTTAGGACAGGCTAACGGTGGCTACACCTTC. This codes for CASSLGQANGGYTF.

The CDR3 loop reads CSVERGAGGDEQYF. CDR3 bases: TGCAGCGTTGAGAGGGGGGCAGGGGGCGACGAGCAGTACTTC. The rearrangement links TRBV29-1 to TRBJ2-7; 8 nucleotides align to TRBD1. The CDR3 loop spans 14 amino acids. Germline V gives CDR1 SQVTM, CDR2 ANQGSEA. V lost 3 bases, J lost 5 bases, and 9 bases stayed unmatched.

This chain joins TRBV5-1 and TRBJ2-3, with D uncertain. V lost 0 bases and J lost 1, with 6 bases in between. Germline V CDR1 and CDR2: SGHRS, YFSETQ. This CDR3 region has 14 residues. CDR3 loop: CASSLDRGTDTQYF. CDR3 sequence (DNA): TGCGCCAGCAGCTTGGACCGCGGCACAGATACGCAGTATTTT.

This chain connects TRBV4-3 to TRBJ1-4; tentative D call: TRBD1 (6 bases). The CDR3 is 16 residues long. With 4 bases removed from V and 6 bases from J, the gap between germline ends came to 18 bases. CDR1 LGHNA and CDR2 YSLEER come from the germline V gene. This chain's CDR3 is CASSPTGRSTYEKLFF. The CDR3 DNA reads as TGCGCCAGCAGCCCCACAGGGCGCTCCACCTATGAAAAACTGTTTTTT.

The gene calls are TRBV7-2 and TRBJ2-3; a possible D gene is TRBD2 (5 bases). The CDR3 extends over 15 amino acids. V was trimmed by 5 bases and J by 4 bases, leaving 16 bases between them. Per germline, CDR1 SGHTA and CDR2 FQGNSA. The CDR3 nucleotides read TGTGCCAGCAGCCAAAGAGGGCTAAGGCCAGATACGCAGTATTTT. Translated: CASSQRGLRPDTQYF.

The CDR3 protein is CASKRQGSTEAFF. For the CDR3, the DNA is TGCGCCAGCAAAAGACAGGGGTCCACTGAAGCTTTCTTT. The genes are TRBV4-1 and TRBJ1-1, with TRBD1 matching 8 bases. Germline CDR1 is MGHRA and CDR2 is YSYEKL. Trimming removed 7 bases from V and 4 bases from J; junction bases left unmatched: 5. The CDR3 runs 13 residues.

The CDR3 DNA sequence: TGTGCCACGGATGACAGCCGCATCAACTATGGCTACACCTTC. Encoded protein: CATDDSRINYGYTF. This chain joins TRBV10-3 and TRBJ1-2; D possibly corresponds to TRBD1 (5 bases). Germline loops: CDR1 ENHRY, CDR2 SYGVKD. The V end lost 10 bases, the J end lost 2 bases, and 17 bases lay between the germline ends. The length of the CDR3 is 14 residues.